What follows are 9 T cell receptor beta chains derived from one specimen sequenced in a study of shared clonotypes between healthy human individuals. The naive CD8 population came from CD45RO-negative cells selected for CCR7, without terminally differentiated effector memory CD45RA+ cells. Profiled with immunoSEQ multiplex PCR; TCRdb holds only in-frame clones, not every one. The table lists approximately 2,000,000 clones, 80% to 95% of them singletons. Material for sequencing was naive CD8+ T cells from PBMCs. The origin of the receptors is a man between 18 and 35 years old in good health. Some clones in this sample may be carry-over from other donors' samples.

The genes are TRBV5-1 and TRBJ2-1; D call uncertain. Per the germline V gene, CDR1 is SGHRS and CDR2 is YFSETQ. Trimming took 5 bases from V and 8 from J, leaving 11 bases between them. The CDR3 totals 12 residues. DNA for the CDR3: TGCGCCAGCAGAGTGCAACCAGATGAGCAGTTCTTC. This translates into CASRVQPDEQFF.

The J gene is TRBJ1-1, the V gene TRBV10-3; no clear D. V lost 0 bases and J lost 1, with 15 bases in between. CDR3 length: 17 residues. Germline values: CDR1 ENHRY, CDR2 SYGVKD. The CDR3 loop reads CAISESRVDAANTEAFF. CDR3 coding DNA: TGTGCCATCAGTGAGTCGAGGGTAGACGCCGCGAACACTGAAGCTTTCTTT.

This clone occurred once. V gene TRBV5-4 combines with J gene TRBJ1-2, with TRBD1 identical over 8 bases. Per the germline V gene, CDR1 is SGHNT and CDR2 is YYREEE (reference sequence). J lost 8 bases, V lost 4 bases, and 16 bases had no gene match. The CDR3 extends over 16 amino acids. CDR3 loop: CASSQRLGQDRRGYTF. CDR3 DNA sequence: TGTGCCAGCAGCCAGAGACTGGGACAGGACCGACGAGGCTACACCTTC.

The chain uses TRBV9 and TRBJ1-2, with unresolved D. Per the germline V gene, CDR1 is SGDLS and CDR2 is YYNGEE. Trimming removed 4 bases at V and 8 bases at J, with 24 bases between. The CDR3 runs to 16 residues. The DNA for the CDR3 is TGTGCCAGCAGCCCTCCCCGGACTGTCTTGGGTTGGGGCTACACCTTC. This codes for CASSPPRTVLGWGYTF.

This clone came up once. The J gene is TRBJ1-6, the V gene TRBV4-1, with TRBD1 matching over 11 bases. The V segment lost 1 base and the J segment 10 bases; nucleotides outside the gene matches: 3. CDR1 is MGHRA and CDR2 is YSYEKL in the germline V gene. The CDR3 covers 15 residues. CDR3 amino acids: CASSQGRTGGSPLHF. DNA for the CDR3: TGCGCCAGCAGCCAAGGGCGGACAGGGGGCTCACCCCTCCACTTT.

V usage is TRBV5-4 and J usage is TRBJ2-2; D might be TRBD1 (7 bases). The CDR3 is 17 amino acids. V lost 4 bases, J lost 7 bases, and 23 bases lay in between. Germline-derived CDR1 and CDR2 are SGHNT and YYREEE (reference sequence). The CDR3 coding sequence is TGTGCCAGCAGCCTCCGGGACAGCCGATTGCGGGGCGGGGAGCTGTTTTTT. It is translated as CASSLRDSRLRGGELFF.

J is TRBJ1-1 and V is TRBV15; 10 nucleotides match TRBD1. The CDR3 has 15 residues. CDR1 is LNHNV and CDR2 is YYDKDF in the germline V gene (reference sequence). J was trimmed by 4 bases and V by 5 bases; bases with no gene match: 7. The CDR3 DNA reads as TGTGCCACCAGCGGTTGGGACAGGGGAGGCACTGAAGCTTTCTTT. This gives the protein CATSGWDRGGTEAFF.

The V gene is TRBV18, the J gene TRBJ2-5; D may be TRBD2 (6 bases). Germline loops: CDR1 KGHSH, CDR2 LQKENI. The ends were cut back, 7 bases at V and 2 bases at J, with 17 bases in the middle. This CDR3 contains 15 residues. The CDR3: CASFRGGSRQETQYF. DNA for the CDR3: TGTGCCAGCTTTCGGGGAGGATCGAGGCAAGAGACCCAGTACTTC.

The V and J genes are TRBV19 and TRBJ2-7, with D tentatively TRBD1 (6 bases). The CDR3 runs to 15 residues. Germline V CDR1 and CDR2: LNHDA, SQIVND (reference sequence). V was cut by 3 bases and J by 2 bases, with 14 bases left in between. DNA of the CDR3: TGTGCCAGTAGTATCTTTGGGACACCGACCTACGAGCAGTACTTC. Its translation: CASSIFGTPTYEQYF.